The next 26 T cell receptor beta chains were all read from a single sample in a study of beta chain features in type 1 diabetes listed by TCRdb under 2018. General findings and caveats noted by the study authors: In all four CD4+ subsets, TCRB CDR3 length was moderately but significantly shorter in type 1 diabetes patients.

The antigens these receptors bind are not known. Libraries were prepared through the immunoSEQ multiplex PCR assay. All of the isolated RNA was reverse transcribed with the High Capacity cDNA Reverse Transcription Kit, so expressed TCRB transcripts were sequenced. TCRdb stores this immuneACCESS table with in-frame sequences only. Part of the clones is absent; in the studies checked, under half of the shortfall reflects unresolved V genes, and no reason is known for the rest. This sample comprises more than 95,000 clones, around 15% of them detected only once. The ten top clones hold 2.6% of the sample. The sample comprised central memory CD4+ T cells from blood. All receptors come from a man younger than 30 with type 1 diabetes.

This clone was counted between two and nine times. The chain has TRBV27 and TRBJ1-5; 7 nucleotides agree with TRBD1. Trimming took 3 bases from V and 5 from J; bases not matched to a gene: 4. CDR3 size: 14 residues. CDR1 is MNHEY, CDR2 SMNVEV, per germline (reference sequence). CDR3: CASSFGRGDQPQHF. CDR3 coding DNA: TGTGCCAGCAGTTTCGGCAGGGGGGATCAGCCCCAGCATTTT.

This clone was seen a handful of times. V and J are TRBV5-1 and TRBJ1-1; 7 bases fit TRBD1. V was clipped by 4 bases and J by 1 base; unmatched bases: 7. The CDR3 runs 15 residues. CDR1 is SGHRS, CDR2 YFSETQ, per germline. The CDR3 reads CASSRLTGENTEAFF. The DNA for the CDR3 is TGCGCCAGCAGCAGACTCACAGGGGAGAACACTGAAGCTTTCTTT.

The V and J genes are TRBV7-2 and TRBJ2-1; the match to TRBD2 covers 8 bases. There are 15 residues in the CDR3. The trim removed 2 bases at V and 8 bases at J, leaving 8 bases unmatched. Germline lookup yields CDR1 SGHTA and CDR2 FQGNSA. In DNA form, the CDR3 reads TGTGCCAGCAGCTTAATCCGGGAGGGCCCCGATGAGCAGTTCTTC. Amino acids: CASSLIREGPDEQFF.

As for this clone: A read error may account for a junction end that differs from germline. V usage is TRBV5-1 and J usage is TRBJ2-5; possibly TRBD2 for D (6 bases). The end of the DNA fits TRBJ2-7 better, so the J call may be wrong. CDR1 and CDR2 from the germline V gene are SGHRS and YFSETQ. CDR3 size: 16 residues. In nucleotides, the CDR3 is TGCTCCAGCAGCTATTTCGGAGGGGTAAGCTCCTACGAGCAGTACTTC. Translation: CSSSYFGGVSSYEQYF.

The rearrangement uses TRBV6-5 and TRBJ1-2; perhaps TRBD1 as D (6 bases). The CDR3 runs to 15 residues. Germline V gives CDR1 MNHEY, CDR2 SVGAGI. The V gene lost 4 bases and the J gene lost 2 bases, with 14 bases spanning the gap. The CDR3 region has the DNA TGTGCCAGCAGTTTATATTCGGGACACAACTATGGCTACACCTTC. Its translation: CASSLYSGHNYGYTF.

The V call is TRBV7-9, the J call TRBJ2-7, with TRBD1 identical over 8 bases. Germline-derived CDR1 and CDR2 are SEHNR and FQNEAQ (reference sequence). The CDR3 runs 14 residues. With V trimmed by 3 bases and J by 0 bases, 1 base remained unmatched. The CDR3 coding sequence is TGTGCCAGCAGCTTGGACAGGGCCTCCTACGAGCAGTACTTC. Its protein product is CASSLDRASYEQYF.

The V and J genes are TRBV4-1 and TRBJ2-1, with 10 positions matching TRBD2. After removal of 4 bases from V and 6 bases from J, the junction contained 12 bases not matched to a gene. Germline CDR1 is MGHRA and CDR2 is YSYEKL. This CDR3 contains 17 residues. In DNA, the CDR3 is TGCGCCAGCAGCCCCGGGGGAGCGGGGGGGCTAGTCAATGAGCAGTTCTTC. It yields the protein CASSPGGAGGLVNEQFF.

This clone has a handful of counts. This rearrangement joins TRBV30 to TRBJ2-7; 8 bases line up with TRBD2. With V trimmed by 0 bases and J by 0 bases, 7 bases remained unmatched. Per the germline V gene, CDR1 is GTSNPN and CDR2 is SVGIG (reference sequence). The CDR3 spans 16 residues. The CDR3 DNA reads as TGTGCCTGGAGTGTACTAAGCGGGAGAGCCTCCTACGAGCAGTACTTC. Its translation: CAWSVLSGRASYEQYF.

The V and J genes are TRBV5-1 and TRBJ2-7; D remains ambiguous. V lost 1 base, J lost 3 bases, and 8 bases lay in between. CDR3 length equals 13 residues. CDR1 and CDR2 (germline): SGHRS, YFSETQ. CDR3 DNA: TGCGCCAGCAGCTTGTCTCAGGTCTACGAGCAGTACTTC. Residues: CASSLSQVYEQYF.

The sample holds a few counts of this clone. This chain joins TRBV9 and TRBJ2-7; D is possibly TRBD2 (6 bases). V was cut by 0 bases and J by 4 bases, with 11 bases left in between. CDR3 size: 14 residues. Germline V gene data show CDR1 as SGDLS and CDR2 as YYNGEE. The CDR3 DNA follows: TGTGCCAGCAGCGTAGGTGGGAGGAGGTACGAGCAGTACTTC. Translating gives CASSVGGRRYEQYF.

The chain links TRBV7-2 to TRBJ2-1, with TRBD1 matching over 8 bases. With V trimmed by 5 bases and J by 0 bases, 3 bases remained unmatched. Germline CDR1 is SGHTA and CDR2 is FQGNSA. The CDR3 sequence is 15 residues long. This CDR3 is CASSRQGSSYNEQFF. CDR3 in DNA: TGTGCCAGCAGCCGACAGGGGAGCTCCTACAATGAGCAGTTCTTC.

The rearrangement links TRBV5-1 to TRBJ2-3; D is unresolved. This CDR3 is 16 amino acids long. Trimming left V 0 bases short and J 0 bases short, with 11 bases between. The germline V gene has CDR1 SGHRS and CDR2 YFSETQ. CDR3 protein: CASSLGNTASTDTQYF. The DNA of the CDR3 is TGCGCCAGCAGCTTGGGAAATACCGCAAGCACAGATACGCAGTATTTT. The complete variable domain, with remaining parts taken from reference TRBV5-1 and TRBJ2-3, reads KAGVTQTPRYLIKTRGQQVTLSCSPISGHRSVSWYQQTPGQGLQFLFEYFSETQRNKGNFPGRFSGRQFSNSRSEMNVSTLELGDSALYLCASSLGNTASTDTQYFGPGTRLTVL.

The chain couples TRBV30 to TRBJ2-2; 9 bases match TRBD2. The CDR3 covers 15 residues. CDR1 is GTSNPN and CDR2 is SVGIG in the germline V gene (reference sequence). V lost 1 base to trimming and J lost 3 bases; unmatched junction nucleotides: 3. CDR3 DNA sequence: TGTGCCTGGAGTGGGAGCGGGAGGCACACCGGGGAGCTGTTTTTT. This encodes CAWSGSGRHTGELFF.

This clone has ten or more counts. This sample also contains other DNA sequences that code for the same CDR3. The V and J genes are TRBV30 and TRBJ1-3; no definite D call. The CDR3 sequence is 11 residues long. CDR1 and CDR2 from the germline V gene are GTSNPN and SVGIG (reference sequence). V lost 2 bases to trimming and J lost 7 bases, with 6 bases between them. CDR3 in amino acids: CAWSWGNTIYF. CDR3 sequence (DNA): TGTGCCTGGAGTTGGGGTAACACCATATATTTT.

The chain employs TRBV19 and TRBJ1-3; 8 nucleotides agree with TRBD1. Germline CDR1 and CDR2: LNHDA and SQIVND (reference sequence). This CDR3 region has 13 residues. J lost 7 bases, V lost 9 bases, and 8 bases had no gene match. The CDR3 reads CASGQGFRNTIYF. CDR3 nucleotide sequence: TGTGCCAGCGGACAGGGTTTCAGGAACACCATATATTTT.

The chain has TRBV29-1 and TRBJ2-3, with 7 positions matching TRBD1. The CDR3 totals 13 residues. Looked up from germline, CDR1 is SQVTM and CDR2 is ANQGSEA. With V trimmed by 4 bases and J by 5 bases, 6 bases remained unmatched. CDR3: CSVVGRGIDTQYF. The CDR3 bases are TGCAGCGTTGTAGGCAGGGGGATAGATACGCAGTATTTT.

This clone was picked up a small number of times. CDR3 in DNA: TGTGCCCGGACAGGGGGCGACTCTGGGGAGACCCAGTACTTC. Residues: CARTGGDSGETQYF. This rearrangement joins TRBV30 to TRBJ2-5; 11 positions agree with TRBD1. V trimming: 8 bases; J trimming: 5 bases; junction bases outside the gene matches: 10. CDR3 size: 14 residues. Germline CDR1 GTSNPN, CDR2 SVGIG (reference sequence).

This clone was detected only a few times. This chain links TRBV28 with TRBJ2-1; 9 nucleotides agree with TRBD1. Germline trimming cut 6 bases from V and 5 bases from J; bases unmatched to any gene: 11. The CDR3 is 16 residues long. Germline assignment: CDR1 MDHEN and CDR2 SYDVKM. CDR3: CASSPLRDRVNNEQFF. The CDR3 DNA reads TGTGCCAGCAGCCCGCTAAGGGACAGGGTAAACAATGAGCAGTTCTTC.

The CDR3, as DNA: TGTGCCAGTGGGACAGCTACCACCTACGAGCAGTACTTC. This codes for CASGTATTYEQYF. The chain recombines TRBV27 with TRBJ2-7; TRBD1 agrees at 7 bases. The germline V gene has CDR1 MNHEY and CDR2 SMNVEV (reference sequence). The CDR3 extends over 13 amino acids. V was pared by 9 bases and J by 2 bases, with 7 bases of the junction left unmatched.

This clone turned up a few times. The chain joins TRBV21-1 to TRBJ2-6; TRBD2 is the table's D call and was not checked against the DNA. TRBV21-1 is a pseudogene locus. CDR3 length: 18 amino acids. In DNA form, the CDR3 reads TGTGCCAGCAGCAACGGGAGACGGACATTCTCTGGGGCCAACGTCCTGACTTTC. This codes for CASSNGRRTFSGANVLTF.

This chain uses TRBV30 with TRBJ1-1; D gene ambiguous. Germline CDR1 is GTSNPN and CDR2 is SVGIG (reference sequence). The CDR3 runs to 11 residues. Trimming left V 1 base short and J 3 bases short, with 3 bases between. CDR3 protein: CAWSAYTEAFF. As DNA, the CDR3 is TGTGCCTGGAGTGCCTACACTGAAGCTTTCTTT.

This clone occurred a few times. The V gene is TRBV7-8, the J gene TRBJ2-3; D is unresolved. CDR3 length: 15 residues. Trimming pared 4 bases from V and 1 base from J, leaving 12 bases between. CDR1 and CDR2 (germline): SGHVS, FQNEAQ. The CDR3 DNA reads TGTGCCAGCAGCTCACCCCTCCACGGCACAGATACGCAGTATTTT. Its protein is CASSSPLHGTDTQYF.

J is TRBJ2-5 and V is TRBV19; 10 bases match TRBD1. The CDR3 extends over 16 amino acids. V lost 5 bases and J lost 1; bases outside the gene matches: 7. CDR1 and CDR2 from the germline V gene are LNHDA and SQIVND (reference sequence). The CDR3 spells CASSPRDRGLQETQYF. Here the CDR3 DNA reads TGTGCCAGTAGTCCCCGGGACAGGGGTCTCCAAGAGACCCAGTACTTC.

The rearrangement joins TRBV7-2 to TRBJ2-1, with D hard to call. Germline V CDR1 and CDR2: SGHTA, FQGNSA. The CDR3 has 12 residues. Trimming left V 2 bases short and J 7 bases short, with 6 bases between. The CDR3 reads CASSLSVNEQFF. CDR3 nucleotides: TGTGCCAGCAGCTTAAGCGTAAATGAGCAGTTCTTC.

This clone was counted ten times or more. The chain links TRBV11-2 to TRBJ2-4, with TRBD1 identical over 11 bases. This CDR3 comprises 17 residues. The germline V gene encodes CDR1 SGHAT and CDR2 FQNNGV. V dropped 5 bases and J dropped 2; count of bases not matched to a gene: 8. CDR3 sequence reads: CASSPRTGGLTKNIQYF. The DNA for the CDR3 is TGTGCCAGCAGCCCACGGACAGGGGGCTTAACCAAAAACATTCAGTACTTC.

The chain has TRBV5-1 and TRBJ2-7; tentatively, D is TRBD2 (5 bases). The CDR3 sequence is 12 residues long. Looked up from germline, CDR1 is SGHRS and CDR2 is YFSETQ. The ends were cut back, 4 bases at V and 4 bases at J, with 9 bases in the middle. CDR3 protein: CASSQEGYEQYF. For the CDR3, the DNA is TGCGCCAGCAGCCAAGAGGGTTACGAGCAGTACTTC.